This T cell receptor (beta chain) was found in a study of Tregs in tolerant kidney transplant recipients. Whole-study results and caveats: This study did not directly address biological reproducibility.

CDR1 SGHTA and CDR2 FQGNSA come from the germline V gene. This CDR3 spans 14 amino acids. Between the trimmed V and J ends, which lost 3 bases and 6 bases, there was a span of 14 bases. Produced via immunoSEQ multiplex PCR; TCRdb's table is partial and in-frame only. The sample lists about 110,000 clones; 90% were seen once. Comment on this clone: Its antigen remains unknown.

Thawed PBMCs were FACS-sorted into unstimulated CD4+CD25+CD127- regulatory T cells, CD4+CD25- non-regulatory cells, CD4 and CD8 cells. The sequencing here drew on CD4+ T cells from blood, taken before the transplant. The TCR was taken from a human donor who received a combined kidney and bone marrow transplant. The chain couples TRBV7-2 to TRBJ2-5, with a possible D match to TRBD2 (5 bases). CDR3 sequence (DNA): TGTGCCAGCAGCTTCCTACTAGGAACCCAGACCCAGTACTTC. It specifies CASSFLLGTQTQYF.